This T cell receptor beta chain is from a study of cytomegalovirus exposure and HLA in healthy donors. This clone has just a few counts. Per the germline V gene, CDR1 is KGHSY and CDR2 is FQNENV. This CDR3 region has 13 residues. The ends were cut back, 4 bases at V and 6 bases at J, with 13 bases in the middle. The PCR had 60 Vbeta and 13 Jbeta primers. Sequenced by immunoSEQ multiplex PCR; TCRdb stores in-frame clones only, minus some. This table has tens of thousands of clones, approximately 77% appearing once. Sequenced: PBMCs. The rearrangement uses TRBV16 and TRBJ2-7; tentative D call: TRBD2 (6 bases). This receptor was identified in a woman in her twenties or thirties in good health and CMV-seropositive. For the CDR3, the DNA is TGTGCCAGCAGCCCGCGGACTACTCGCGAGCAGTACTTC. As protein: CASSPRTTREQYF.